Listed below are T cell receptor beta chains from one sample, sequenced in a study of blood T cell repertoires in COVID-19. The method was immunoSEQ multiplex PCR; TCRdb's version includes in-frame clones alone and lacks a portion of them. Counted here are approximately 280,000 clones, roughly 91% occurring once; the ten biggest clones make up approximately 4.2%. Specimen: peripheral blood. These receptor sequences come from a man aged 35-49 years with acute or convalescent COVID-19. The CDR3 runs from the conserved cysteine through the conserved F or W. A D gene is named only where the DNA matches it firmly. Where a row states a size, it is once, few, many or the class of an expanded clone; other rows omit it.

DNA | CDR3 | J | V | D | size
TGTGCCAGCAGTGATGGGACAGCGATAGACTATGGCTACACCTTC | CASSDGTAIDYGYTF | TRBJ1-2 | TRBV2 | TRBD1 | once
TGTGCTAGTGGTTTGGGGACTACTAATGAAAAACTGTTTTTT | CASGLGTTNEKLFF | TRBJ1-4 | TRBV12-5 | . | once
TGTGCCAGCAGTGAATTGGTCGGGACTCTAAGGCACACTGAAGCTTTCTTT | CASSELVGTLRHTEAFF | TRBJ1-1 | TRBV6-1 | . | .
TGTGCCAGTAGTCCCCTGGCGAGGGGGTTAGAGGCCCCTGGGGCCAACGTCCTGACTTTC | CASSPLARGLEAPGANVLTF | TRBJ2-6 | TRBV19 | . | .
TGTGCCAGCTCGGCCCGGGACAGGGGTGTCGATGGCTACACCTTC | CASSARDRGVDGYTF | TRBJ1-2 | TRBV6-5 | TRBD1 | .
TGTGCCAGCTCAAACGGTCTTAATCAGCCCCAGCATTTT | CASSNGLNQPQHF | TRBJ1-5 | TRBV18 | . | .
TGTGCCAGCAGTGAAGTGAGGGAATCACCCCTCCACTTT | CASSEVRESPLHF | TRBJ1-6 | TRBV6-1 | . | .
TGTGCCAGCCTTTGGAGGGGGAACACTGAAGCTTTCTTT | CASLWRGNTEAFF | TRBJ1-1 | TRBV12-3/TRBV12-4 | . | .
TGTGCCAGCAGTTTACCCCAGGGGGCGGGTGAGCAGTACTTC | CASSLPQGAGEQYF | TRBJ2-7 | TRBV27 | TRBD1 | .
TGCAGCGCTTTGACAGACCTAGATCAGCCCCAGCATTTT | CSALTDLDQPQHF | TRBJ1-5 | TRBV29-1 | . | .
TGTGCCAGCAGCTTGAGTTTCACTGAAGCTTTCTTT | CASSLSFTEAFF | TRBJ1-1 | TRBV12-3/TRBV12-4 | . | .
TGTGCCAGCAGCTTACGTAGCGGGGGACCCGAACGACAAGAGACCCAGTACTTC | CASSLRSGGPERQETQYF | TRBJ2-5 | TRBV7-9 | TRBD2 | .
TGTGCCAGCAGTGAAGCGCGAGCCTACGAGCAGTACTTC | CASSEARAYEQYF | TRBJ2-7 | TRBV6-1 | . | .
TGTGCCAGCAGCTTGACCCCGGAGGACACTGAAGCTTTCTTT | CASSLTPEDTEAFF | TRBJ1-1 | TRBV5-5 | . | many
TGTGCTAGTGGTTTGCCTCAGGGTGGGAGCAATCAGCCCCAGCATTTT | CASGLPQGGSNQPQHF | TRBJ1-5 | TRBV12-5 | . | .
TGTGCCAGCAGCCCACCAGGGAGGCGTACTGAAGCTTTCTTT | CASSPPGRRTEAFF | TRBJ1-1 | TRBV11-2 | . | .
TGTGCCAGTACCCCAGGGATCGGCTACACCTTC | CASTPGIGYTF | TRBJ1-2 | TRBV19 | . | .
TGTGCCAGCACTCGCCTGGGGGGGTCCACTGAAGCTTTCTTT | CASTRLGGSTEAFF | TRBJ1-1 | TRBV27 | . | .
TGTGCCAGCAGCTTAGATGGGGGGGCCACAGATACGCAGTATTTT | CASSLDGGATDTQYF | TRBJ2-3 | TRBV11-2 | . | .
TGTGCCAGCAGCTGGGGAAGGGACAGGGTCACAGATACGCAGTATTTT | CASSWGRDRVTDTQYF | TRBJ2-3 | TRBV5-8 | TRBD1 | .
TGTGCCAGCAGCCGGTCGTTAGGGAGAGGCTACACCTTC | CASSRSLGRGYTF | TRBJ1-2 | TRBV5-8 | . | .
TGTGCCAGCAGCTCTTCGGACAGGGGATCCGGGGAGCTGTTTTTT | CASSSSDRGSGELFF | TRBJ2-2 | TRBV5-5 | TRBD1 | few
TGTGCCAGCAGCTTGGAGGCGAGGGGGCAGGCTTTCTTT | CASSLEARGQAFF | TRBJ1-1 | TRBV5-5 | TRBD1 | once
TGTGCCAGCAGTGGACAGGCGAACACTGAAGCTTTCTTT | CASSGQANTEAFF | TRBJ1-1 | TRBV6-4 | . | once
TGTGCCAGCAGTGATAACAGTGTGCACCGTGGCTACACCTTC | CASSDNSVHRGYTF | TRBJ1-2 | TRBV2 | . | .
TGTGCCAGAAAATATCACGGCGGGGGGGCCTCAGATACGCAGTATTTT | CARKYHGGGASDTQYF | TRBJ2-3 | TRBV3-1/TRBV3-2 | TRBD2 | .
TGTGCCAGCAGTGCCCATCCGCGGCGGGACAGGAACGAAAAACTGTTTTTT | CASSAHPRRDRNEKLFF | TRBJ1-4 | TRBV6-1 | TRBD1 | .
TGCGCCAGCAGCTTGTTGGGGACAGTGAACACCGGGGAGCTGTTTTTT | CASSLLGTVNTGELFF | TRBJ2-2 | TRBV5-1 | TRBD1 | .
TGTGCCAGCAGTGATCACAGGGCTCTCGAAAAACTGTTTTTT | CASSDHRALEKLFF | TRBJ1-4 | TRBV25-1 | . | .
TGTGCCAGCACCCCTCTCGGGGGCCCCGCCGGGACAGGGGGCTATGGCTACACCTTC | CASTPLGGPAGTGGYGYTF | TRBJ1-2 | TRBV27 | TRBD1 | .
TGTGCCATCAGAGGGACAGGGGGCAACTATGGCTACACCTTC | CAIRGTGGNYGYTF | TRBJ1-2 | TRBV10-3 | TRBD1 | .
TGTGCCAGCAGCCTAAGGGCGAACAGGGGCGCGGGAAACACCATATATTTT | CASSLRANRGAGNTIYF | TRBJ1-3 | TRBV7-8 | TRBD1 | .
TGTGCCAGCAGTTCAGGGGGGAGCGATGGCTACACCTTC | CASSSGGSDGYTF | TRBJ1-2 | TRBV5-5 | TRBD1 | .
TGTGCCAGCAGAGGACAGGGGGCTGGTGGCTACACCTTC | CASRGQGAGGYTF | TRBJ1-2 | TRBV2 | TRBD1 | .
TGTGCCAGCAGCCTCAACAGGTACAATGAGCAGTTCTTC | CASSLNRYNEQFF | TRBJ2-1 | TRBV2 | . | .
TGTGCCAGCACCCTCCAGGGGGGCTATGGCTACACCTTC | CASTLQGGYGYTF | TRBJ1-2 | TRBV5-6 | TRBD1 | few
TGTGCCAGCACCACAAGGACAACTGGAAACACCATATATTTT | CASTTRTTGNTIYF | TRBJ1-3 | TRBV13 | . | .
TGCAGCGTCCAGGGACAGGGAGCGGGGGGCTACACCTTC | CSVQGQGAGGYTF | TRBJ1-2 | TRBV29-1 | TRBD1 | .
TGTGCCAGCAGCCAAGATCTAACAGGGTTCGATGGCTACACCTTC | CASSQDLTGFDGYTF | TRBJ1-2 | TRBV14 | . | .
TGTGCCAGCACCCACTTGAGGGACTCTGGAAACACCATATATTTT | CASTHLRDSGNTIYF | TRBJ1-3 | TRBV7-9 | . | .
TGTGCCAGCAGCCAAGGAAGGGGTGTCGGAGGCTACACCTTC | CASSQGRGVGGYTF | TRBJ1-2 | TRBV3-1/TRBV3-2 | . | .
TGCAGCGTTGAAGTGGGGAGGGGAACGGCTGGCTACACCTTC | CSVEVGRGTAGYTF | TRBJ1-2 | TRBV29-1 | . | .
TGTGCCACCAGCGGGGACAGGGGGCTTGAAGCTTTCTTT | CATSGDRGLEAFF | TRBJ1-1 | TRBV24-1 | TRBD1 | .
TGTGCCAGCGGCCCAGGTACCTACGAGCAGTACTTC | CASGPGTYEQYF | TRBJ2-7 | TRBV12-3/TRBV12-4 | . | .
TGTGCCAGCAGTGATGAGGGTGCGACTGAAGCTTTCTTT | CASSDEGATEAFF | TRBJ1-1 | TRBV2 | . | .
TGTGCCAGCAGCCACGCGGATTCACCCCTCCACTTT | CASSHADSPLHF | TRBJ1-6 | TRBV3-1/TRBV3-2 | . | few
TGTGCCAGCAGATACTACAGGGGAACCGGGGAGCTGTTTTTT | CASRYYRGTGELFF | TRBJ2-2 | TRBV27 | TRBD1 | .
TGTGCCAGCAGCGATGCTATGCACGCGGCGACTGAAGCTTTCTTT | CASSDAMHAATEAFF | TRBJ1-1 | TRBV7-6 | . | .
TGTGCCAGCAGTCGGGCGAGCGCGAGGGGGAGGAACACTGAAGCTTTCTTT | CASSRASARGRNTEAFF | TRBJ1-1 | TRBV2 | . | .
TGCGCCAGCAGCTTGGCCTGGGACACAGAGACCCAGTACTTC | CASSLAWDTETQYF | TRBJ2-5 | TRBV5-1 | . | .
TGTGCCAGCAGCCAACTCGGGACAGGGACCTACGAGCAGTACTTC | CASSQLGTGTYEQYF | TRBJ2-7 | TRBV4-2 | TRBD1 | .
TGTGCCAGCAGTTTAGCGGGCTATGGCTACACCTTC | CASSLAGYGYTF | TRBJ1-2 | TRBV27 | . | once
TGTGCCAGCAGTGAATCCCAGTTGGCTGGAAACACCATATATTTT | CASSESQLAGNTIYF | TRBJ1-3 | TRBV2 | . | .
TGTGCCAGCAGCCGGACTAGCATGCATGAGCAGTTCTTC | CASSRTSMHEQFF | TRBJ2-1 | TRBV7-2 | TRBD2 | .
TGTGCCAGTAGTCCCAGGACAGGTAATCAGCCCCAGCATTTT | CASSPRTGNQPQHF | TRBJ1-5 | TRBV19 | TRBD1 | .
TGTGCCAGCAGCTTGCGGGAGACCCAGTACTTC | CASSLRETQYF | TRBJ2-5 | TRBV5-6 | . | .
TGTGCCACCAGTGATTTGCCCCCCTTAGCAGCCAAAAACATTCAGTACTTC | CATSDLPPLAAKNIQYF | TRBJ2-4 | TRBV24-1 | . | .
TGCGCCAGCAGCCAGGGTGACAATAACTATGGCTACACCTTC | CASSQGDNNYGYTF | TRBJ1-2 | TRBV4-1 | . | .
TGTGCCAGCAGCTTACCCTCGGGACAGGGAATGAGGAATTCACCCCTCCACTTT | CASSLPSGQGMRNSPLHF | TRBJ1-6 | TRBV7-2 | TRBD1 | .
TGTGCCAGCAGTGAGGGGACCGGGACAGCTCTCGGTATTGAAAAACTGTTTTTT | CASSEGTGTALGIEKLFF | TRBJ1-4 | TRBV25-1 | TRBD1 | .